The 15 T cell receptor beta chains below all came from one sample that was sequenced in a study of blood T cells in healthy people across ages. With a J-beta primer mix and a sample-barcoded 5' primer, a second PCR ran about 7 to 11 cycles. One entry per CDR3 protein, called by TCRdb with MiXCR from the 5' RACE reads. The sample holds approximately 670,000 distinct CDR3 sequences, about 43% seen once. Sequencing was done on a sample of blood. These receptor sequences come from a man older than 75 in good health.

The chain couples TRBV7-2 to TRBJ2-3, with D uncertain. Deletions cut 4 bases from V and 2 bases from J, with 10 bases between. This CDR3 is built from 14 residues. In germline, CDR1 is SGHTA, CDR2 FQGNSA. CDR3 sequence: CASSSRSVTDTQYF. CDR3 sequence (DNA): TGTGCCAGCAGCTCCCGTTCCGTCACAGATACGCAGTATTTT.

This chain uses TRBV28 with TRBJ2-3; tentative D call: TRBD1 (5 bases). V lost 5 bases and J lost 6, with 18 bases in between. This CDR3 has 15 residues. Germline CDR1 MDHEN, CDR2 SYDVKM. CDR3 coding DNA: TGTGCCAGCAGTACGACCCGGACACCCGTGGATACGCAGTATTTT. It specifies CASSTTRTPVDTQYF.

The chain recombines TRBV13 with TRBJ2-1, with D maybe TRBD1 (6 bases). Germline values: CDR1 PRHDT, CDR2 FYEKMQ (reference sequence). V was trimmed by 2 bases and J by 4 bases, leaving 15 bases between them. The CDR3 has 16 residues. The chain's CDR3 is CASSLLRTDVYNEQFF. In nucleotides, the CDR3 is TGTGCCAGCAGCTTATTACGGACAGACGTTTACAATGAGCAGTTCTTC.

In its sample, this clonotype was seen a few times. The rearrangement links TRBV20-1 to TRBJ2-4, with 11 bases identical to TRBD2. The closer fit of TRBJ2-7 to the DNA end suggests the J call may be wrong. The CDR3 is 14 amino acids. The germline gives CDR1 DFQATT, CDR2 SNEGSKA (reference sequence). CDR3 nucleotides: TGCAGTGCTCTTCTGACTAGCGGGGATTACGAGCAGTACTTC. The encoded protein is CSALLTSGDYEQYF.

The chain has TRBV29-1 and TRBJ2-7; D is possibly TRBD2 (7 bases). The CDR3 is 14 amino acids. Trimming took off 6 bases at V and 2 bases at J, with 17 bases between the two ends. Germline assignment: CDR1 SQVTM and CDR2 ANQGSEA. The CDR3: CSVAGASGPYEQYF. The CDR3 DNA reads as TGCAGCGTGGCAGGGGCTAGCGGCCCCTACGAGCAGTACTTC.

This sequence joins TRBV7-2 and TRBJ2-5; 10 bases are shared with TRBD2. The ends lost 5 bases at V and 2 bases at J; junction bases unmatched: 14. Per the germline V gene, CDR1 is SGHTA and CDR2 is FQGNSA. CDR3 length: 18 residues. CDR3 nucleotides: TGTGCCAGCAGCGGGCCTTTGGGGAGCGGGGGGGTTCAAGAGACCCAGTACTTC. Amino acid sequence: CASSGPLGSGGVQETQYF. Looking up the rest from reference TRBV7-2 and TRBJ2-5 gives the full variable domain: GAGVSQSPSNKVTEKGKDVELRCDPISGHTALYWYRQSLGQGLEFLIYFQGNSAPDKSGLPSDRFSAERTGGSVSTLTIQRTQQEDSAVYLCASSGPLGSGGVQETQYFGPGTRLLVL.

The chain uses TRBV5-1 and TRBJ2-1, with D uncertain. The CDR3 totals 12 residues. Per germline, CDR1 SGHRS and CDR2 YFSETQ. Trimming took off 0 bases at V and 10 bases at J, with 8 bases between the two ends. CDR3 in DNA: TGCGCCAGCAGCTTGGATCTTGAGGAGCAGTTCTTC. Translated, it gives CASSLDLEEQFF.

The CDR3 loop is CASSPGTVPGELFF. The CDR3 coding sequence is TGCGCCAGCAGCCCAGGGACAGTGCCGGGGGAGCTGTTTTTT. The gene calls are TRBV5-1 and TRBJ2-2, with 7 positions matching TRBD1. This CDR3 region has 14 residues. J lost 8 bases, V lost 4 bases, and 8 bases had no gene match. Germline V lookup: CDR1 SGHRS, CDR2 YFSETQ.

J is TRBJ1-5 and V is TRBV30, with 10 bases that match TRBD1. Looked up from germline, CDR1 is GTSNPN and CDR2 is SVGIG (reference sequence). V trimming: 0 bases; J trimming: 2 bases; junction bases outside the gene matches: 7. CDR3 size: 17 residues. The CDR3 DNA is TGTGCCTGGAGTGTGGGACAGGGGACGTCGGGCAATCAGCCCCAGCATTTT. Translated: CAWSVGQGTSGNQPQHF.

The V and J genes are TRBV7-9 and TRBJ2-2; 8 nucleotides line up with TRBD1. CDR3 size: 14 residues. Trimming removed 8 bases from V and 5 bases from J; junction bases left unmatched: 7. Germline-derived CDR1 and CDR2 are SEHNR and FQNEAQ (reference sequence). CDR3 nucleotides: TGTGCCAGCGGAACAGGGGGTCGAACCGGGGAGCTGTTTTTT. Its translation: CASGTGGRTGELFF.

The rearrangement uses TRBV6-1 and TRBJ2-5, with D possibly being TRBD2 (6 bases). CDR3 length: 16 residues. V lost 0 bases, J lost 11 bases, and 22 bases lay in between. In germline, CDR1 is MNHNS, CDR2 SASEGT. This CDR3 reads CASSEAGGILDNEQYF. CDR3 bases: TGTGCCAGCAGTGAAGCCGGAGGGATTCTAGACAATGAGCAGTACTTC.

This chain connects TRBV2 to TRBJ2-3, with D perhaps given as TRBD1 or TRBD2 (5 bases each). The V and J ends lost 3 bases and 2 bases respectively, with 15 bases between them. Looked up from germline, CDR1 is SNHLY and CDR2 is FYNNEI. This CDR3 region has 16 residues. In DNA, the CDR3 is TGTGCCAGCAGTGACCCGGGACCTGGCACCACAGATACGCAGTATTTT. Translated: CASSDPGPGTTDTQYF.

This clonotype showed up just a few times. The chain links TRBV20-1 to TRBJ2-1; possibly TRBD2 for D (6 bases). The germline V and J ends were trimmed by 3 bases and 0 bases, with 18 bases remaining between them. CDR1 is DFQATT and CDR2 is SNEGSKA in the germline V gene (reference sequence). The CDR3 extends over 17 amino acids. The CDR3 protein is CSASDPGRVSSYNEQFF. The CDR3 nucleotides read TGCAGTGCTAGTGACCCCGGGAGAGTGAGCTCCTACAATGAGCAGTTCTTC.

The chain couples TRBV6-6 to TRBJ2-5, with 12 bases matching TRBD2. Trimming at V came to 7 bases and at J to 2 bases, leaving 8 bases not matched to a gene. This CDR3 contains 16 residues. CDR1 is MNHNY and CDR2 is SVGAGI in the germline V gene (reference sequence). The CDR3: CASTPAGTSGQETQYF. In nucleotides, the CDR3 is TGTGCCAGCACTCCCGCCGGGACTAGCGGGCAAGAGACCCAGTACTTC.

CDR3 sequence reads: CASSPRLTSYEQYF. The CDR3 bases are TGTGCCAGCAGTCCGCGACTGACGAGCTACGAGCAGTACTTC. The chain is built from TRBV12-3 or TRBV12-4 and TRBJ2-7, with D unclear. CDR3 length: 14 residues. V was cut by 5 bases and J by 3 bases, with 14 bases left in between.